This T cell receptor beta chain was captured in a study of blood T cell repertoires in COVID-19. V dropped 6 bases and J dropped 1 base, with 15 bases sitting between them. The V gene's germline CDR1 is MNHNY and CDR2 SVGAGI (reference sequence). This CDR3 is built from 15 residues. Clones were read by immunoSEQ multiplex PCR, and TCRdb kept only the in-frame ones, dropping some. The profile shows around 91,000 clones, around 85% of them singletons. The receptor comes from a man at least 80 years old with acute or convalescent COVID-19. The rearrangement uses TRBV6-6 and TRBJ2-5; no clear D gene. Input material: peripheral blood. The CDR3 sequence is CASRMTLRTQETQYF. As DNA, the CDR3 is TGTGCCAGCAGGATGACTCTCCGAACCCAAGAGACCCAGTACTTC.